Sequencing of this T cell receptor beta chain was carried out in a study of Ad26.COV2.S vaccination and SARS-CoV-2 variants (dated by TCRdb to the early 2020s). About the full investigation: Donors in the vaccine arm were drawn from COV1001, a multicentre, randomized, double-blind, placebo-controlled phase I-IIa trial testing Ad26.COV2.S in healthy adults. Trial participants were randomized into five groups of five: low-dose or high-dose Ad26.COV2.S given once or twice, or placebo on both occasions. A total of around 32 samples were included in the TCR-sequenced set, comprising roughly 19 Ad26.COV2.S vaccine recipients, 5 placebo recipients and 8 SARS-CoV-2 convalescent individuals. TCRbeta repertoire sequencing was used to assess the specificity and breadth of SARS-CoV-2-reactive T cell receptors after Ad26.COV2.S vaccination. Investigators did not know the trial group allocation while performing experiments and assessing outcomes. Ad26.COV2.S was given intramuscularly at 5x10^10 or 1x10^11 viral particles, as a single shot or as two shots 56 days apart.

As concerns this clone: What this receptor recognizes is not known. One base away there is no much larger clone; base qualities are not given.

The investigation overall reported the following: The authors noted that total T cell responses may have been underestimated by the TCR breadth and depth analyses. Comparing responses between vaccine doses or regimens was not something the study was powered to do. After vaccination, substantial breadth of spike-specific CD8+ and CD4+ T cell responses was reported. Vaccine and placebo recipients had comparable non-spike TCR breadth, which fits with the vaccine containing only spike. Spike-specific TCR breadth was higher in Ad26.COV2.S recipients than in placebo recipients (P = 0.0014).

The treatment or condition label on this specimen signifies: approximately 18 received Ad26.COV2.S at low or high dose, single or two shots; roughly 5 received placebo; per-sample allocation not given. Repertoires of vaccine and placebo recipients were sequenced from samples taken on day 63 after the first injection. Between 29 July and 7 August 2020, Cohort 1b enrolled some 25 adults aged 18-55 years at one site in Boston, USA. Ad26.COV2.S consisted of a replication-incompetent adenovirus type 26 vector by which a prefusion-stabilized SARS-CoV-2 spike protein from the original Wuhan strain was expressed. Trimming removed 0 bases from V and 4 bases from J, leaving 13 bases between the germline ends. CDR1 and CDR2 are read off the germline V gene as SGHTA and FQGNSA. The CDR3 covers 16 residues, taking in both the cysteine and the phenylalanine. The CDR3 DNA has 48 bases and is translated from base 1.

The immunoSEQ Assay was the method used to sequence TCRbeta CDR3 regions. After extraction, genomic DNA underwent amplification by bias-controlled multiplex PCR, followed by high-throughput sequencing. On the study's bioinformatics: To quantify the absolute abundance of each unique TCRbeta CDR3 region, sequences were collapsed and filtered. T cell fraction was estimated by normalizing TCRbeta template counts to usable DNA, which was measured by amplifying reference genes present in all nucleated cells. Repertoire TCRs were annotated as SARS-CoV-2-specific when V gene, CDR3 amino acid sequence and J gene were exactly matched to a known reactive TCR set. The reference SARS-CoV-2 TCR set came from MIRA and was filtered for enrichment in COVID-19-positive ImmuneCODE repertoires, removing public or cross-reactive TCRs. Using the MIRA antigens, annotated TCRs were further analysed by specific ORF or by position within an ORF. Breadth was defined as annotated unique rearrangements over total unique productive rearrangements; depth was the summed frequency of those rearrangements. Group comparisons of TCR breadth used two-sided Wilcoxon rank-sum tests. TCRdb obtained this table from immuneACCESS and retained in-frame rearrangements with V and J assigned. These tables miss some clones; where compared with another copy, unresolved V genes account for less than half of the shortfall, and the remainder is unexplained. The V and J calls and clone size are taken from that table; D and trimming were inferred from the DNA. In all, the sample holds about 320,000 clones, and about 86% of those were seen once. Of the sample, roughly 2.1% is held by the ten largest clones.

The rearranged segments are TRBV7-2 and TRBJ1-3, and possibly TRBD1, on 5 matching bases. Source: peripheral blood, taken in a trial of Ad26.COV2.S vaccine versus placebo. This receptor was identified in a person between 18 and 65 years old who received the Ad26.COV2.S COVID-19 vaccine or a placebo. The DNA sequence is TGTGCCAGCAGCTTAGCTTCGGGGCTGGGAGGAAACACCATATATTTT. This gives the protein CASSLASGLGGNTIYF.